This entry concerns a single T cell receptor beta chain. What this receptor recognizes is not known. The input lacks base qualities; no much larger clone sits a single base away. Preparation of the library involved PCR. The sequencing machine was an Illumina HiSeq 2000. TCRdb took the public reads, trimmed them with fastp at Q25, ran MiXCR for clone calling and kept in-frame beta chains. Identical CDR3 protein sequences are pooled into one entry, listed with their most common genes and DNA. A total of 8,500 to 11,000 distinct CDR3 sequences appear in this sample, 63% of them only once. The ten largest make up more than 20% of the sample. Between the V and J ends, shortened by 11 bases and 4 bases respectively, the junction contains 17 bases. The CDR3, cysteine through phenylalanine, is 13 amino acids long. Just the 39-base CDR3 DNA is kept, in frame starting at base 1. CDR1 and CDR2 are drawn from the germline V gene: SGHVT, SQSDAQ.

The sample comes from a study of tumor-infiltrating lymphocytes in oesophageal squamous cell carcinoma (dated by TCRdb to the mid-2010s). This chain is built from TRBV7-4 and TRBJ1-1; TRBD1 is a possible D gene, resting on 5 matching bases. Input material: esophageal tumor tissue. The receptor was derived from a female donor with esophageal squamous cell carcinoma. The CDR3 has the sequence CAGIGEFGTEAFF. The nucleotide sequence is TGTGCCGGGATAGGGGAGTTCGGCACTGAAGCTTTCTTT.